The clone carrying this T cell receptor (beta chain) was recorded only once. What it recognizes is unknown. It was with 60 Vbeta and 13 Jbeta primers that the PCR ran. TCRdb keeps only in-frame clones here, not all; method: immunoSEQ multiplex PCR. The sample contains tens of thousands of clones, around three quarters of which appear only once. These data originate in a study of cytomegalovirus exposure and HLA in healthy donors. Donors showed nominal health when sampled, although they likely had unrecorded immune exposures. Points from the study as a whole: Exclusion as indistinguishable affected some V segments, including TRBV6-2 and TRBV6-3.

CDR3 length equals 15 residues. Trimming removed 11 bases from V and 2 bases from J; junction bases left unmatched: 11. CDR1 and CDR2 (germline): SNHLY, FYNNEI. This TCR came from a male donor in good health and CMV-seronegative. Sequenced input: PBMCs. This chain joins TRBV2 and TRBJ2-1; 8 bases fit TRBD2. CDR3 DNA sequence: TGTGCCGGGGGTAACCGGGAGGGTCCCTACAATGAGCAGTTCTTC. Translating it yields CAGGNREGPYNEQFF.